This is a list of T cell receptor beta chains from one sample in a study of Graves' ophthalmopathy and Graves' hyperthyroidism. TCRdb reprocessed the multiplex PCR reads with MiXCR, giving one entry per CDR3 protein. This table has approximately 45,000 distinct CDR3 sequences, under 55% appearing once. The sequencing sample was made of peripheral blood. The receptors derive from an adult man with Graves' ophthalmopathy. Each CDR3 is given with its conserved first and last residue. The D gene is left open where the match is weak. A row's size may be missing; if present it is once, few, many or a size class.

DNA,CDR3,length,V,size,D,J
TGCAGCGTTGAGGGGGGAGGAGAGACCCAGTACTTC,CSVEGGGETQYF,12,TRBV29-1,-,-,TRBJ2-5
TGTGCCAGCAGTGACGGGGGGGCCACAGATACGCAGTATTTT,CASSDGGATDTQYF,14,TRBV6-4,many,-,TRBJ2-3
TGTGCCAGCAGTTACTCCGATTCACCCCTCCACTTT,CASSYSDSPLHF,12,TRBV6-5,-,-,TRBJ1-6
TGTGCCAGCAGCCTTAGGGGCCAGAGACAGCGATACAATGAGCAGTTCTTC,CASSLRGQRQRYNEQFF,17,TRBV7-9,-,-,TRBJ2-1
TGTGCCAGCAGCTTAGCCGGAGGGGGGACTGAAGCTTTCTTT,CASSLAGGGTEAFF,14,TRBV7-6,-,-,TRBJ1-1
TGCGCCAGCAGCTTGGTTGCGGGCGGTAGCACAGATACGCAGTATTTT,CASSLVAGGSTDTQYF,16,TRBV5-1,many,-,TRBJ2-3
TGTGCCACCAGTGATCCGAACAGGGGCCAAGAGACCCAGTACTTC,CATSDPNRGQETQYF,15,TRBV24-1,-,TRBD1,TRBJ2-5
TGTGCCAGTAGTATTCCCCAAAGCTCCTACAATGAGCAGTTCTTC,CASSIPQSSYNEQFF,15,TRBV19,many,-,TRBJ2-1
TGCGCCAGCAGTGATTTAAGCGGGAGAGGTACGCAGTATTTT,CASSDLSGRGTQYF,14,TRBV10-1,few,TRBD2,TRBJ2-3
TGTGCCAGCAGCCCTAGCGGGAGCGCGGTAAATACGCAGTATTTT,CASSPSGSAVNTQYF,15,TRBV2,-,TRBD2,TRBJ2-3
TGTGCCACCAGTGATGGCTCTCGACATGAGCAGTTCTTC,CATSDGSRHEQFF,13,TRBV24-1,medium-sized,-,TRBJ2-1
TGTGCCAGCAGCCAAGATCACGGCCGAAACACCGGGGGGCTGTTTTTT,CASSQDHGRNTGGLFF,16,TRBV3-1,-,-,TRBJ2-2
TGTGCCAGCAGCTTTGGGGGCGCGGTCACTGAAGCTTTCTTT,CASSFGGAVTEAFF,14,TRBV5-8,many,-,TRBJ1-1
TGTGCCAGCAGCGCCGGGGGGTGGGATAACTATGGCTACACCTTC,CASSAGGWDNYGYTF,15,TRBV9,many,-,TRBJ1-2
TGCGCCAGCAGCTTGGACAGGCCCACTTACGAGCAGTACTTC,CASSLDRPTYEQYF,14,TRBV5-1,-,-,TRBJ2-7
TGTGCCAGCTGGACGGCAGGACGAGAGAGCTATGGCTACACCTTC,CASWTAGRESYGYTF,15,TRBV12-3/TRBV12-4,many,-,TRBJ1-2
TGTGCCAGCACTCACCGATACGATAACACTGAAGCTTTCTTC,CASTHRYDNTEAFF,14,TRBV12-3/TRBV12-4,-,-,TRBJ1-1
TGCAGTGCTAGAGATAAAGGAGAAAAACTGTTTTTT,CSARDKGEKLFF,12,TRBV20-1,many,-,TRBJ1-4
TGCAGTGCTAGAGAGACAGCCAATCAGCCCCAGCATTTT,CSARETANQPQHF,13,TRBV20-1,few,-,TRBJ1-5
TGTGCTAGCCCCCGGGGCAGAGATGAAAAACTGTTTTTT,CASPRGRDEKLFF,13,TRBV19,-,-,TRBJ1-4
TGCAGTGGGGGGACTAGCGTCTACAATGAGCAGTTCTTC,CSGGTSVYNEQFF,13,TRBV20-1,-,TRBD2,TRBJ2-1
TGTGCCAGCAGATCGGGACTAGCGGGGGCTTTAGCCAAAAACATTCAGTACTTC,CASRSGLAGALAKNIQYF,18,TRBV2,many,TRBD2,TRBJ2-4
TGTGCCAGCTCACCAGAACAGGGAACCTACGAGCAGTACTTC,CASSPEQGTYEQYF,14,TRBV18,-,-,TRBJ2-7
TGTGCCAGCAGTTTAAGGTCGGGACTAGCGGTTCGTGAGCAGTTCTTC,CASSLRSGLAVREQFF,16,TRBV7-6,-,TRBD2,TRBJ2-1
TGTGCCAGCAGTGAACCGCGCCGGGGACTAGCGGGAGAAGAGACCCAGTACTTC,CASSEPRRGLAGEETQYF,18,TRBV6-4,many,TRBD2,TRBJ2-5
TGCGCCAGCAGCTTGCCCAGCGAGAAGCAGTTCTTC,CASSLPSEKQFF,12,TRBV5-1,-,-,TRBJ2-1